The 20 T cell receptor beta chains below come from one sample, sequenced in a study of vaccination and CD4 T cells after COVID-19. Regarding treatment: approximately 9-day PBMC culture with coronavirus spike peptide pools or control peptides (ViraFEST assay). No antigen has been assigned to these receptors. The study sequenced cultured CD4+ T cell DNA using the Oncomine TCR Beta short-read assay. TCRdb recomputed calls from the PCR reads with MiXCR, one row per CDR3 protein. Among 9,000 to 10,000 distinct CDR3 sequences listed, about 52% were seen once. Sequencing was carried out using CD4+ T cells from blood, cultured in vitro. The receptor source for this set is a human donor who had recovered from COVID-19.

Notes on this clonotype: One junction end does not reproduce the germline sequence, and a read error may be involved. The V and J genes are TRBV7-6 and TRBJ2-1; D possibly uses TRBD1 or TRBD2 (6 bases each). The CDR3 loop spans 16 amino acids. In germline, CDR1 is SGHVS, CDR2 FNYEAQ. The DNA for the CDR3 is TGTGCTAGCAGCTTAAAGGGGGGCGCCCCCTACAATGAGCAGTTCTTC. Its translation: CASSLKGGAPYNEQFF.

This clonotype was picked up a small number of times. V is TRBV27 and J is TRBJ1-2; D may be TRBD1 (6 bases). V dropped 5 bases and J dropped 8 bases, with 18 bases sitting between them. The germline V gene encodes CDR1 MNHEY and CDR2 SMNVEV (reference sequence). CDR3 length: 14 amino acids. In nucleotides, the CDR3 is TGTGCCAGCAGTGCCCGCGGGGGGCAGAAGGGCTACACCTTC. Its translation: CASSARGGQKGYTF.

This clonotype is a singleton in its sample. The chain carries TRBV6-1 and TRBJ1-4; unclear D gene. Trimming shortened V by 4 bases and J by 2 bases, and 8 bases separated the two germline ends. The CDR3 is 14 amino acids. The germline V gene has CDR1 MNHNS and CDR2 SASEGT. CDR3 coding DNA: TGTGCCAGCAGTGTCATGGCGACTAATGAAAAACTGTTTTTT. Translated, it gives CASSVMATNEKLFF.

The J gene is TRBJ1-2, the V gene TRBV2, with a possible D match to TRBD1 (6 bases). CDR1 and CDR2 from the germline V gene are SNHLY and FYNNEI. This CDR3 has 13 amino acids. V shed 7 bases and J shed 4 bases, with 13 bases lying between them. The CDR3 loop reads CASKGGSGYGYTF. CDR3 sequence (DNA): TGTGCCAGCAAGGGGGGTTCGGGCTATGGCTACACCTTC.

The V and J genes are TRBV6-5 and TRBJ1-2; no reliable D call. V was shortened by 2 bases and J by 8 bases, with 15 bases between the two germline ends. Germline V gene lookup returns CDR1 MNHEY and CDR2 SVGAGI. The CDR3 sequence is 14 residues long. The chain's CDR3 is CASSYGFDGWGYTF. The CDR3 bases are TGTGCCAGCAGTTACGGGTTCGATGGTTGGGGCTACACCTTC.

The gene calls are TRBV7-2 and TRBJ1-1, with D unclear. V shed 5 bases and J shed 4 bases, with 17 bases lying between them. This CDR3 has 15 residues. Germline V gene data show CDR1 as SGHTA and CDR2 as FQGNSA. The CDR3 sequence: CASSPRFRGGTEAFF. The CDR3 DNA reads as TGTGCCAGCAGCCCGCGATTTCGGGGAGGCACTGAAGCTTTCTTT.

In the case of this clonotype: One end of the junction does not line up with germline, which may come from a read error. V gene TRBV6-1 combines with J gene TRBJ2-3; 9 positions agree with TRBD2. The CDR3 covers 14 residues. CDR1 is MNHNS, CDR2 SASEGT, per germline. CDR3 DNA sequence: TGCGCCGGCCGGGCGGGAGGGAGCACAGATACGCAGTATTTT. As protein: CAGRAGGSTDTQYF.

As DNA, the CDR3 is TGTGCCACCAGTAGAGCCCTGGGTGCTGAGCAGTTCTTC. Translating it yields CATSRALGAEQFF. The rearrangement links TRBV24-1 to TRBJ2-1; D not certain. This CDR3 has 13 residues. Per germline, CDR1 KGHDR and CDR2 SFDVKD. V gave up 6 bases and J gave up 9 bases, with 14 bases separating them.

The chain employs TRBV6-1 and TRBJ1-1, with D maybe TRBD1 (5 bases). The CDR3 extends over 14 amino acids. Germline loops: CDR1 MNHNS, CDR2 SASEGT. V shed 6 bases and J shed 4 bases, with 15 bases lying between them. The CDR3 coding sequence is TGTGCCAGCAGCAGGGACCGGCGGGCCACTGAAGCTTTCTTT. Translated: CASSRDRRATEAFF.

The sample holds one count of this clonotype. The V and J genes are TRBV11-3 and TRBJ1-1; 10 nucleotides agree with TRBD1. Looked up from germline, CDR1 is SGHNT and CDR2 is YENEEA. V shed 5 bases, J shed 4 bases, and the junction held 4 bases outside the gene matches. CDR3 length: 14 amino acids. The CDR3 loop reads CASSEWTGGTEAFF. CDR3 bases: TGTGCCAGCAGCGAGTGGACAGGGGGCACTGAAGCTTTCTTT. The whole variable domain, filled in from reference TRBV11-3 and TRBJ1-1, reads EAGVVQSPRYKIIEKKQPVAFWCNPISGHNTLYWYLQNLGQGPELLIRYENEEAVDDSQLPKDRFSAERLKGVDSTLKIQPAELGDSAVYLCASSEWTGGTEAFFGQGTRLTVV.

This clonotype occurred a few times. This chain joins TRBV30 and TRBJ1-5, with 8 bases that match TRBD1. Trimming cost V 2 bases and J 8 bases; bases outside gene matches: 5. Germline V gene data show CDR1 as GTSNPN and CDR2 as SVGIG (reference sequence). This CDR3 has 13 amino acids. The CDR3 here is CAWSRQGMEPQHF. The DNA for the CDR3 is TGTGCCTGGAGTAGACAGGGGATGGAGCCCCAGCATTTT. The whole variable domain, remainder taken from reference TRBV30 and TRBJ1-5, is SQTIHQWPATLVQPVGSPLSLECTVEGTSNPNLYWYRQAAGRGLQLLFYSVGIGQISSEVPQNLSASRPQDRQFILSSKKLLLSDSGFYLCAWSRQGMEPQHFGDGTRLSIL.

The CDR3 region has the DNA TGTGCCAGCAGTGTCACCAGGGGCGGCTACACCTTC. It codes for CASSVTRGGYTF. The chain couples TRBV6-1 to TRBJ1-2; D is perhaps TRBD1 (6 bases). Trimming removed 4 bases at V and 8 bases at J, with 11 bases between. CDR1 is MNHNS, CDR2 SASEGT, per germline. The CDR3 runs to 12 residues.

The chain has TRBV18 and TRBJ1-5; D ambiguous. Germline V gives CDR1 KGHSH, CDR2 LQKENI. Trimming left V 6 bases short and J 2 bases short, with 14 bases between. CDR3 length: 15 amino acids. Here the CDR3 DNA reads TGTGCCAGCTCGCCAGATACAGAGGGCAATCAGCCCCAGCATTTT. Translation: CASSPDTEGNQPQHF.

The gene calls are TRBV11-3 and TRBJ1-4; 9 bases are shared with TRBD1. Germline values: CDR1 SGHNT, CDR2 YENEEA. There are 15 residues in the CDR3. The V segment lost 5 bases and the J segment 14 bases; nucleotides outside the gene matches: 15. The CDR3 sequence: CASSAGTGRGSGLFF. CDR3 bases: TGTGCCAGCAGCGCCGGGACAGGGCGGGGGTCGGGGCTGTTTTTT.

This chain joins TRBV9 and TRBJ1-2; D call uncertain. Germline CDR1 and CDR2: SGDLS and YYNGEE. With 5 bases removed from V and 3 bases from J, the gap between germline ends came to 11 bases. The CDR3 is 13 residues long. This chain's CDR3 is CASSEGLDYGYTF. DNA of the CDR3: TGTGCCAGCAGTGAGGGTTTGGACTATGGCTACACCTTC.

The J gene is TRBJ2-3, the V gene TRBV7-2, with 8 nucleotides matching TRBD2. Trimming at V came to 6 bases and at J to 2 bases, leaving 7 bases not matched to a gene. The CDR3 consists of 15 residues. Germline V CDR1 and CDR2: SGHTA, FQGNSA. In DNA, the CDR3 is TGTGCCAGCAGTTCCGACGGGGGGGCCACAGATACGCAGTATTTT. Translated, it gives CASSSDGGATDTQYF.

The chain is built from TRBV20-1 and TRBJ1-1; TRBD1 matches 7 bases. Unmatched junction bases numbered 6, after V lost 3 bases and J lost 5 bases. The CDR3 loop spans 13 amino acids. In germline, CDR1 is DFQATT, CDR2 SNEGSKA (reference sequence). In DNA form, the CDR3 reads TGCAGTGCTAGCGGACAGGTTGGGACTGAAGCTTTCTTT. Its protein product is CSASGQVGTEAFF.

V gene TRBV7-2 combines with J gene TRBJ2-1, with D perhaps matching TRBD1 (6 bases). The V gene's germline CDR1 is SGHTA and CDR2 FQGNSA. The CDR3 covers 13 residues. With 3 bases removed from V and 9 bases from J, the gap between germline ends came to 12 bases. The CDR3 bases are TGTGCCAGCAGCTTTAGCAGGGGTGGTGAGCAGTTCTTC. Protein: CASSFSRGGEQFF.

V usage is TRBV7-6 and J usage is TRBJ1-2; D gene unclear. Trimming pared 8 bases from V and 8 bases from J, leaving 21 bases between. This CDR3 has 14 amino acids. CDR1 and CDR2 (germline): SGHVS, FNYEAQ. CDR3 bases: TGTGCCAGCCAAAGGGTGGAGTCTCATTGGGGCTACACCTTC. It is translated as CASQRVESHWGYTF.

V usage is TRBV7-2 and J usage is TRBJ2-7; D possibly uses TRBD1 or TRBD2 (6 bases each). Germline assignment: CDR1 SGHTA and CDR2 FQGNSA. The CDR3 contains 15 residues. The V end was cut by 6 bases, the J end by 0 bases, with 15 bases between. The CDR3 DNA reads TGTGCCAGCAGTTTAAGAGGGGGGCTCTCCTACGAGCAGTACTTC. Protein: CASSLRGGLSYEQYF.